Listed below are T cell receptor beta chains from one sample, sequenced in a study of blood T cell repertoires in COVID-19. Profiling relied on immunoSEQ multiplex PCR, and the TCRdb table lists in-frame clones only, not all of them. The data show around 210,000 clones, approximately 85% seen once. Specimen: peripheral blood. The receptor set was obtained from a man aged 45-65 years with COVID-19, enrolled during active disease. CDR3s include the opening cysteine and the closing phenylalanine or tryptophan. D genes are given only for firm matches. Clone size is given for some rows only: seen once, a few or many times, or a class if the clone is expanded.

few	TRBD1	16	TRBV5-4	TRBJ1-1	CASSLIRGVDSVGAFF	TGTGCCAGCAGCTTGATCAGGGGGGTTGATTCGGTGGGAGCTTTCTTT
-	-	17	TRBV25-1	TRBJ2-7	CASSGRPPRTRSYEQYF	TGTGCCAGCAGTGGACGCCCCCCTCGGACACGCTCCTACGAGCAGTACTTC
-	-	15	TRBV7-9	TRBJ2-2	CASSSPREKSGELFF	TGTGCCAGCAGCTCCCCCCGGGAGAAGAGCGGGGAGCTGTTTTTT
-	-	15	TRBV3-1/TRBV3-2	TRBJ2-7	CASSQSRGIPYEQYF	TGTGCCAGCAGCCAAAGTAGGGGAATACCGTACGAGCAGTACTTC
-	-	14	TRBV30	TRBJ1-3	CAWIPGISGNTIYF	TGTGCCTGGATCCCAGGGATCTCTGGAAACACCATATATTTT
-	TRBD1	16	TRBV4-2	TRBJ1-3	CASSQRTGGTGNTIYF	TGTGCCAGCAGCCAGAGAACAGGGGGCACTGGAAACACCATATATTTT
-	-	15	TRBV5-1	TRBJ2-5	CASSRSGGSEETQYF	TGCGCCAGCAGCCGTAGTGGGGGCTCTGAAGAGACCCAGTACTTC
-	-	13	TRBV4-1	TRBJ1-4	CASSQTTSEKLFF	TGCGCCAGCAGCCAAACCACGAGTGAAAAACTGTTTTTT
-	-	15	TRBV15	TRBJ1-4	CATSQYPVGLEKLFF	TGTGCCACCAGCCAGTACCCCGTTGGGCTTGAAAAACTGTTTTTT
-	-	14	TRBV4-2	TRBJ1-3	CASSFEERSNTIYF	TGTGCCAGCAGCTTCGAGGAGCGGAGTAACACCATATATTTT
-	-	16	TRBV6-5	TRBJ1-2	CASSYRTKWLGYGYTF	TGTGCCAGCAGTTATCGGACAAAATGGTTGGGTTATGGCTACACCTTC
-	-	13	TRBV7-7	TRBJ2-1	CASSPDRNNEQFF	TGTGCTAGCAGCCCGGACAGAAACAATGAGCAGTTCTTC
-	-	18	TRBV11-2	TRBJ2-7	CASSLGPFRTEYWGEQYF	TGTGCCAGCAGCTTAGGCCCCTTTAGGACAGAATACTGGGGGGAGCAGTACTTC
-	-	14	TRBV27	TRBJ1-2	CASRRREGTHGYTF	TGTGCCAGCAGAAGACGCGAGGGTACCCATGGCTACACCTTC
-	-	13	TRBV18	TRBJ2-7	CASSPRAAYEQYF	TGTGCCAGCTCACCCCGTGCGGCTTACGAGCAGTACTTC
-	-	15	TRBV15	TRBJ2-4	CATSTPWGGVNIQYF	TGTGCCACCAGCACCCCGTGGGGGGGCGTAAACATTCAGTACTTC
-	TRBD2	19	TRBV6-1	TRBJ2-1	CASSEEGGGAPPPYNEQFF	TGTGCCAGCAGTGAGGAGGGCGGGGGGGCTCCTCCTCCTTACAATGAGCAGTTCTTC
-	-	16	TRBV4-1	TRBJ1-2	CASSQEEGRQNYGYTF	TGCGCCAGCAGCCAAGAAGAGGGGAGGCAGAACTATGGCTACACCTTC
-	TRBD1	15	TRBV4-3	TRBJ1-4	CASSQTDRADEKLFF	TGCGCCAGCAGCCAAACAGACAGGGCTGATGAAAAACTGTTTTTT
-	-	14	TRBV5-1	TRBJ1-2	CASSIQGRNYGYTF	TGCGCCAGCAGCATACAGGGAAGAAACTATGGCTACACCTTC
once	-	13	TRBV5-4	TRBJ2-3	CASSNRDTDTQYF	TGTGCCAGCAGCAACAGGGACACAGATACGCAGTATTTT
-	-	12	TRBV3-1/TRBV3-2	TRBJ2-7	CASSQDRGEQYF	TGTGCCAGCAGCCAAGACAGGGGCGAGCAGTACTTC
-	-	14	TRBV3-1/TRBV3-2	TRBJ2-1	CASSQAGFMNEQFF	TGTGCCAGCAGCCAAGCGGGGTTTATGAATGAGCAGTTCTTC